One and the same sample provided the 12 T cell receptor beta chains below, sequenced in a study of beta chain features in type 1 diabetes. The investigators reverse transcribed all of the isolated RNA, so they sequenced expressed TCRB transcripts. Clones were sequenced by immunoSEQ multiplex PCR, and TCRdb holds only the in-frame ones, with some missing. The sample gives a few hundred thousand clones, about 12% of which show up once; 0.0085% to 0.012% is in the top ten. Study-level findings and limits: TCRB CDR3s were moderately but significantly shorter in Type 1 diabetes patients in all four CD4+ subsets.

These receptors lack a known antigen. The sequenced sample was naive CD4+ T cells from blood. These receptors were collected from a young woman with type 1 diabetes.

This clone occurred a few times. The genes are TRBV7-9 and TRBJ2-1; 8 bases map to TRBD2. Germline V gene lookup returns CDR1 SEHNR and CDR2 FQNEAQ (reference sequence). The CDR3 runs 16 residues. The V gene end was trimmed by 1 base and the J gene end by 4 bases; junction bases not matched to a gene: 6. The CDR3 region has the DNA TGTGCCAGCAGCTTAGGAACCATAGCGGGATACAATGAGCAGTTCTTC. Protein sequence: CASSLGTIAGYNEQFF.

A single count supports this clone. V and J are TRBV6-5 and TRBJ2-3; 14 nucleotides match TRBD2. This CDR3 comprises 15 residues. The junction had 6 bases not matched to a gene; V was cut back by 5 bases and J by 8 bases. Germline V gene data show CDR1 as MNHEY and CDR2 as SVGAGI. CDR3 residues: CASSRGLAGVGTQYF. DNA for the CDR3: TGTGCCAGCAGTAGGGGACTAGCGGGAGTGGGTACGCAGTATTTT.

This clone is a singleton in its sample. This sequence joins TRBV4-3 and TRBJ1-2; possibly TRBD1 for D (5 bases). The CDR3 extends over 13 amino acids. CDR1 is LGHNA and CDR2 is YSLEER in the germline V gene. Deletions cut 3 bases from V and 2 bases from J, with 7 bases between. The CDR3 spells CASSQGGNYGYTF. The CDR3 DNA reads as TGCGCCAGCAGCCAGGGGGGGAACTATGGCTACACCTTC.

The genes are TRBV30 and TRBJ1-5; D remains unclear. Germline V lookup: CDR1 GTSNPN, CDR2 SVGIG (reference sequence). V was cut by 2 bases and J by 7 bases, with 12 bases left in between. The CDR3 has 13 amino acids. CDR3 sequence: CAWSLRSFQPQHF. In DNA, the CDR3 is TGTGCCTGGAGTCTCCGGTCTTTCCAGCCCCAGCATTTT.

The V gene is TRBV7-9, the J gene TRBJ2-5; D gene unclear. This CDR3 has 13 amino acids. Trimming pared 2 bases from V and 4 bases from J, leaving 8 bases between. Germline V gene lookup returns CDR1 SEHNR and CDR2 FQNEAQ (reference sequence). In DNA form, the CDR3 reads TGTGCCAGCAGCTTAACTCTACTAGAGACCCAGTACTTC. Its protein is CASSLTLLETQYF. Full variable domain (outside the CDR3, taken from reference TRBV7-9 and TRBJ2-5): DTGVSQNPRHKITKRGQNVTFRCDPISEHNRLYWYRQTLGQGPEFLTYFQNEAQLEKSRLLSDRFSAERPKGSFSTLEIQRTEQGDSAMYLCASSLTLLETQYFGPGTRLLVL.

The CDR3, as DNA: TGTGCCGGACGACAGGCCTACGAGCAGTACTTC. Amino acids: CAGRQAYEQYF. The rearrangement links TRBV30 to TRBJ2-7; D is possibly TRBD1 (6 bases). The CDR3 consists of 11 residues. In germline, CDR1 is GTSNPN, CDR2 SVGIG (reference sequence). V lost 8 bases and J 2 bases, leaving 10 bases between the germline ends.

The V call is TRBV6-1, the J call TRBJ1-5; D perhaps matches TRBD1 (6 bases). CDR3 size: 17 residues. The V end was cut by 4 bases, the J end by 1 base, with 17 bases between. Germline lookup yields CDR1 MNHNS and CDR2 SASEGT. The CDR3 protein is CASSARGGQSSNQPQHF. The CDR3 region has the DNA TGTGCCAGCAGTGCCCGCGGGGGGCAATCGAGCAATCAGCCCCAGCATTTT.

This clone appeared a few times. Distinct nucleotide sequences in the sample also encode this CDR3. V usage is TRBV7-2 and J usage is TRBJ2-7; TRBD1 matches at 7 bases. This CDR3 region has 14 residues. Germline CDR1 and CDR2: SGHTA and FQGNSA. The J segment lost 0 bases and the V segment lost 6 bases, leaving 5 bases of the junction unmatched. The CDR3 coding sequence is TGTGCCAGCAGTAAACGACAGGGCTCCTACGAGCAGTACTTC. This codes for CASSKRQGSYEQYF.

The chain recombines TRBV19 with TRBJ1-5; 7 bases agree with TRBD1. CDR3 length equals 15 residues. V lost 6 bases to trimming and J lost 7 bases; unmatched junction nucleotides: 12. The germline V gene has CDR1 LNHDA and CDR2 SQIVND (reference sequence). CDR3 in amino acids: CASRRPGGLEQPQHF. In nucleotides, the CDR3 is TGTGCCAGTAGGAGGCCAGGGGGTCTAGAACAGCCCCAGCATTTT.

The sample holds a few counts of this clone. V gene TRBV4-2 combines with J gene TRBJ2-3; 7 bases map to TRBD2. Germline CDR1 LGHNA, CDR2 YNFKEQ. V lost 4 bases to trimming and J lost 4 bases; unmatched junction nucleotides: 11. CDR3 size: 16 residues. The CDR3 DNA sequence: TGTGCCAGCAGCCCTGGGGGGGGAGACGTCGCAGATACGCAGTATTTT. Translated: CASSPGGGDVADTQYF.

A few counts support this clone. V is TRBV11-2 and J is TRBJ2-3, with 7 bases matching TRBD2. Trimming cost V 5 bases and J 4 bases; bases outside gene matches: 12. Germline V gene sequence: CDR1 SGHAT, CDR2 FQNNGV. This CDR3 has 16 amino acids. The CDR3 bases are TGTGCCAGCAGCCCAACTAGCGTTCTAAGGGCAGATACGCAGTATTTT. Protein sequence: CASSPTSVLRADTQYF.

This clone was recorded a few times. The CDR3 spells CASSVEGRGKALHF. The CDR3 coding sequence is TGTGCCAGCAGCGTAGAGGGCAGGGGTAAGGCCCTCCACTTT. The chain joins TRBV9 to TRBJ1-6, with D perhaps matching TRBD1 (6 bases). V was cut by 0 bases and J by 14 bases, with 15 bases left in between. Germline values: CDR1 SGDLS, CDR2 YYNGEE. This CDR3 is 14 amino acids long.